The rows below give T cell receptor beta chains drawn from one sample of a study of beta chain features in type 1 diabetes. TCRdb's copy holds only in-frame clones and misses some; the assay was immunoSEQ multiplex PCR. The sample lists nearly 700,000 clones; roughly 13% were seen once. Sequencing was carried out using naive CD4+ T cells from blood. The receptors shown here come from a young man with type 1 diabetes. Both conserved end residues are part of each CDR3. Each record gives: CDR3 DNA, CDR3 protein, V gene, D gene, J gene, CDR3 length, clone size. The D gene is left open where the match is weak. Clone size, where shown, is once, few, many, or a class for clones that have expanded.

CDR3 DNA: TGTGCCAGCAGCCCACAGAGTAACTATGGCTACACCTTC
CDR3 protein: CASSPQSNYGYTF
V gene: TRBV6-5
D gene: -
J gene: TRBJ1-2
CDR3 length: 13
clone size: -

CDR3 DNA: TGTGCCATCACCGAGTCCAGGGCATTCGAATATGGCTACACCTTC
CDR3 protein: CAITESRAFEYGYTF
V gene: TRBV10-3
D gene: -
J gene: TRBJ1-2
CDR3 length: 15
clone size: -

CDR3 DNA: TGTGCCAGCAGCCGCCATCTAGCGGGGGGGCTTTACAATGAGCAGTTCTTC
CDR3 protein: CASSRHLAGGLYNEQFF
V gene: TRBV27
D gene: TRBD2
J gene: TRBJ2-1
CDR3 length: 17
clone size: few

CDR3 DNA: TGTGCCAGCAGCTTAGGCAGGCCTCAAGAGACCCAGTACTTC
CDR3 protein: CASSLGRPQETQYF
V gene: TRBV13
D gene: -
J gene: TRBJ2-5
CDR3 length: 14
clone size: -

CDR3 DNA: TGTGCCAGCAGTCCCAACAGGGGGCTGGAGTCACCCCTCCACTTT
CDR3 protein: CASSPNRGLESPLHF
V gene: TRBV6-1
D gene: TRBD1
J gene: TRBJ1-6
CDR3 length: 15
clone size: few

CDR3 DNA: TGCAGCGTTGGGGACACTAACTATGGCTACACCTTC
CDR3 protein: CSVGDTNYGYTF
V gene: TRBV29-1
D gene: -
J gene: TRBJ1-2
CDR3 length: 12
clone size: -

CDR3 DNA: TGTGCCAGCACCCCTGGACAACCCACAGATACGCAGTATTTT
CDR3 protein: CASTPGQPTDTQYF
V gene: TRBV2
D gene: -
J gene: TRBJ2-3
CDR3 length: 14
clone size: few

CDR3 DNA: TGCAGCGTTGTCCCCGGGACTAGAGGTTCGGAGACCCAGTACTTC
CDR3 protein: CSVVPGTRGSETQYF
V gene: TRBV29-1
D gene: TRBD2
J gene: TRBJ2-5
CDR3 length: 15
clone size: few

CDR3 DNA: TGTGCCAGCACCAGGGAACTCGGATCGCACTTC
CDR3 protein: CASTRELGSHF
V gene: TRBV2
D gene: -
J gene: TRBJ2-7
CDR3 length: 11
clone size: few

CDR3 DNA: TGCAGCGTTGTAGGGCAGGGTGGAAACTATGGCTACACCTTC
CDR3 protein: CSVVGQGGNYGYTF
V gene: TRBV29-1
D gene: -
J gene: TRBJ1-2
CDR3 length: 14
clone size: few

CDR3 DNA: TGTGCCAGCACCACACTCCCCGAACACAATGAGCAGTTCTTC
CDR3 protein: CASTTLPEHNEQFF
V gene: TRBV7-6
D gene: -
J gene: TRBJ2-1
CDR3 length: 14
clone size: few

CDR3 DNA: TGCAGCGTTGAAGATTTGGAAACAATCTCTGGCTACACCTTC
CDR3 protein: CSVEDLETISGYTF
V gene: TRBV29-1
D gene: -
J gene: TRBJ1-2
CDR3 length: 14
clone size: once

CDR3 DNA: TGTGCCAGCAGTTCAGTTTGGGACACCAATGAGCAGTTCTTC
CDR3 protein: CASSSVWDTNEQFF
V gene: TRBV28
D gene: -
J gene: TRBJ2-1
CDR3 length: 14
clone size: -

CDR3 DNA: TGTGCCAGCAGAAGGGGGGCAGGGACTAACACTGAAGCTTTCTTT
CDR3 protein: CASRRGAGTNTEAFF
V gene: TRBV25-1
D gene: -
J gene: TRBJ1-1
CDR3 length: 15
clone size: few

CDR3 DNA: TGTGCCAGCAGTGAATCGCAGGGGGCCTACAATGAGCAGTTCTTC
CDR3 protein: CASSESQGAYNEQFF
V gene: TRBV6-4
D gene: TRBD1
J gene: TRBJ2-1
CDR3 length: 15
clone size: -

CDR3 DNA: TGTGCCTGGAGTCCCCAAGGGGACTATGGCTACACCTTC
CDR3 protein: CAWSPQGDYGYTF
V gene: TRBV30
D gene: -
J gene: TRBJ1-2
CDR3 length: 13
clone size: few

CDR3 DNA: TGTGCCTGGGGGTATCCAGGGGGGCGAGGCGAGCAGTTCTTC
CDR3 protein: CAWGYPGGRGEQFF
V gene: TRBV30
D gene: -
J gene: TRBJ2-1
CDR3 length: 14
clone size: -

CDR3 DNA: TGCAGCTTCCGGACAAGCTCTGGAAACACCATATATTTT
CDR3 protein: CSFRTSSGNTIYF
V gene: TRBV29-1
D gene: -
J gene: TRBJ1-3
CDR3 length: 13
clone size: few

CDR3 DNA: TGTGCCATCGGTTACTACGAGCAGTACTTC
CDR3 protein: CAIGYYEQYF
V gene: TRBV10-3
D gene: -
J gene: TRBJ2-7
CDR3 length: 10
clone size: few

CDR3 DNA: TGCGCCAGCAGCTTGGACGTGAACACTGAAGCTTTCTTT
CDR3 protein: CASSLDVNTEAFF
V gene: TRBV5-1
D gene: -
J gene: TRBJ1-1
CDR3 length: 13
clone size: few

CDR3 DNA: TGTGCCTGGAGTGTACGGGGGAGTGGCACAGATACGCAGTATTTT
CDR3 protein: CAWSVRGSGTDTQYF
V gene: TRBV30
D gene: -
J gene: TRBJ2-3
CDR3 length: 15
clone size: few

CDR3 DNA: TGTGCCAGCAGTAGGGACAGGGGACTAGCTTTCTTT
CDR3 protein: CASSRDRGLAFF
V gene: TRBV6-5
D gene: TRBD1
J gene: TRBJ1-1
CDR3 length: 12
clone size: few

CDR3 DNA: TGCGCCAGCAGCCCGTACCTCCGGGGACAGGGGAGCACAGATACGCAGTATTTT
CDR3 protein: CASSPYLRGQGSTDTQYF
V gene: TRBV4-1
D gene: TRBD1
J gene: TRBJ2-3
CDR3 length: 18
clone size: -

CDR3 DNA: TGTGCCTGGAGTGCCCAGCGGGGCTACACCTTC
CDR3 protein: CAWSAQRGYTF
V gene: TRBV30
D gene: -
J gene: TRBJ1-2
CDR3 length: 11
clone size: -

CDR3 DNA: TGTGCCAGCACGACGAGGGGGATTGATAATTCACCCCTCCACTTT
CDR3 protein: CASTTRGIDNSPLHF
V gene: TRBV6-1
D gene: -
J gene: TRBJ1-6
CDR3 length: 15
clone size: -

CDR3 DNA: TGTGCCAGACCCGGGACAGGCTCCTACGAGCAGTACTTC
CDR3 protein: CARPGTGSYEQYF
V gene: TRBV21-1
D gene: -
J gene: TRBJ2-7
CDR3 length: 13
clone size: -